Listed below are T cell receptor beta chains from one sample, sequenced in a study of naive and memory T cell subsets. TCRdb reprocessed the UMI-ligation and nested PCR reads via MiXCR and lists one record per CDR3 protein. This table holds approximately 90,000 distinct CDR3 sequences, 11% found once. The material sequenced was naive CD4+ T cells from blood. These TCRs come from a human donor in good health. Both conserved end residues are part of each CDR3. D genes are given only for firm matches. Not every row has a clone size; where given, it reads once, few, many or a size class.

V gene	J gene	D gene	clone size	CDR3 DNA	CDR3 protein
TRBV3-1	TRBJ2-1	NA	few	TGTGCCAGCACTAGGCGGGGAAGCTCCTACAATGAGCAGTTCTTC	CASTRRGSSYNEQFF
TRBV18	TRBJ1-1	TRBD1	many	TGTGCCAGCTCATCGGACAGGGGGCAGAACACTGAAGCTTTCTTT	CASSSDRGQNTEAFF
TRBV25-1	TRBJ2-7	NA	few	TGTGCCAGCAGCCCAGGGCTACTGAGCGAGCAGTACTTC	CASSPGLLSEQYF
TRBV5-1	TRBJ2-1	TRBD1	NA	TGCGCCAGCAGCTTGGTCTCCGGGACAGGGAAGTTCTTC	CASSLVSGTGKFF
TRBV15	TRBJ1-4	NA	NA	TGTGCCACTGCCCAGTATGGGGCAACTAATGAAAAACTGTTTTTT	CATAQYGATNEKLFF
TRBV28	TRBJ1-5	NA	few	TGTGCCAGCAGTTACTCAGGGGAATTACCCTATCAGCCCCAGCATTTT	CASSYSGELPYQPQHF
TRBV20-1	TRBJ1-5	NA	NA	TGCAGTGCTAGGGACAAACCTGGCAATCAGCCCCAGCATTTT	CSARDKPGNQPQHF
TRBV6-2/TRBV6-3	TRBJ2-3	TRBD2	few	TGTGCCAGCACGAAGACCGGGACTAGCGGGGATACGCAGTATTTT	CASTKTGTSGDTQYF
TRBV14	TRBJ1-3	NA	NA	TGTGCCAGCAGCCTTTTTGGAAACACCATATATTTT	CASSLFGNTIYF
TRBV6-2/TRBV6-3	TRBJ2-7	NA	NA	TGTGCCAGCAGCCGAACCCCCGGGACCCCTCTCCCCGAGCAGTACTTC	CASSRTPGTPLPEQYF
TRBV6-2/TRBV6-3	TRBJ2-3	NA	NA	TGTGCCAGCAGTTACTCCACTGGACACTGGGGAGTCTCAGATACGCAGTATTTT	CASSYSTGHWGVSDTQYF
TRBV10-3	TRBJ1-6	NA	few	TGTGCCATCTCCCCCACCGGGACACATTATAATTCACCCCTCCACTTT	CAISPTGTHYNSPLHF
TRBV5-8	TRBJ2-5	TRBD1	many	TGTGCCAGCAGCTTGGTGACAGGGGGAGAGACCCAGTACTTC	CASSLVTGGETQYF
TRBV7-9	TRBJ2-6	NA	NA	TGTGCCAGCAGCTCCAGTGACTCTGGGGCCAACGTCCTGACTTTC	CASSSSDSGANVLTF
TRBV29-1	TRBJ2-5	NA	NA	TGCAGCGTTGAAGGGGGTAGGGAGACCCAGTACTTC	CSVEGGRETQYF
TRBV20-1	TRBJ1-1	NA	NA	TGCAGTGCTAGTTTCCAAAGGGGTCCTGAAGCTTTCTTT	CSASFQRGPEAFF
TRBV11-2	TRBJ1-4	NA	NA	TGTGCCAGCAGCTTAGAAGGGGGAATGCTGTTTTTT	CASSLEGGMLFF
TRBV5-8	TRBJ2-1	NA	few	TGTGCCAGCAGCCCGGAACGTTACAATGAGCAGTTCTTC	CASSPERYNEQFF
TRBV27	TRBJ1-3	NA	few	TGTGCCAGCTTCGCAACTCGACTCCCAAGCTCTGGAAACACCATATATTTT	CASFATRLPSSGNTIYF
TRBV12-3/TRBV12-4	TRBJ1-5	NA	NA	TGTGCCAGCAGTTTAGGGCAGGGCGATGGTCAGCCCCAGCATTTT	CASSLGQGDGQPQHF
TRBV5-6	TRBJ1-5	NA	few	TGTGCCAGCAGCTCGCGTAGACAGGCGAAAGATATAGACAATCAGCCCCAGCATTTT	CASSSRRQAKDIDNQPQHF
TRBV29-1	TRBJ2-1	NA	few	TGCAGCGTTGCCCCCCCGGCAAACTACAATGAGCAGTTCTTC	CSVAPPANYNEQFF
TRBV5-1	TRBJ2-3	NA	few	TGCGCCAGCAGCCGGGACTTATCCGATACGCAGTATTTT	CASSRDLSDTQYF
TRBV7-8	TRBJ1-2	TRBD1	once	TGTGCCAGCAGCTGGGAAGGGGGCTTTAGAAACTATGGCTACACCTTC	CASSWEGGFRNYGYTF
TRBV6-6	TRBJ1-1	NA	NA	TGTGCCAGCAGTTACCCGGGGGGGAACACTGAAGCTTTCTTT	CASSYPGGNTEAFF
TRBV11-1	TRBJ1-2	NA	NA	TGTGCCAGCAGCTTGACTGCAGGGACCTATGGCTACACCTTC	CASSLTAGTYGYTF
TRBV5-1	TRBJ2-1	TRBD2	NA	TGCGCCAGCAGCTTGGGGGTAGCGGGAGGAACTGAGCAGTTCTTC	CASSLGVAGGTEQFF
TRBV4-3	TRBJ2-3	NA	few	TGCGCCAGCAGCCAAGCGGGGGGCGGTTCTAGCACAGATACGCAGTATTTT	CASSQAGGGSSTDTQYF
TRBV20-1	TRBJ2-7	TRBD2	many	TGCAGTGCTAGAACTAGCGGGGTGACCTACGAGCAGTACTTC	CSARTSGVTYEQYF
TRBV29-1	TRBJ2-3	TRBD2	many	TGCAGCGTTGACGGGGGGGGAGGCACAGATACGCAGTATTTT	CSVDGGGGTDTQYF
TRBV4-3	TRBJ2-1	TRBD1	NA	TGCGCCAGCAGCCAAAGCAGGGGGTGGCAGTTCTTC	CASSQSRGWQFF
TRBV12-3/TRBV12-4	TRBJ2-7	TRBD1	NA	TGTGCCAGCAGTCCGCGGACAGGGAACGGCTACGAGCAGTACTTC	CASSPRTGNGYEQYF
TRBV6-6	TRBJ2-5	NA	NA	TGTGCCAGCAGGCCGACAGGTACCCGGGAGACCCAGTACTTC	CASRPTGTRETQYF